Listed here are 21 T cell receptor beta chains from one sample, sequenced in a study of tumor and adjacent non-tumor tissue in lung cancer. The template was RNA from unsorted bulk tissue. TCRbeta libraries were built with three rounds of nested PCR, modified from ARM-PCR. A single record per CDR3 protein comes from TCRdb applying MiXCR to the multiplex PCR reads. The sample carries approximately 140,000 distinct CDR3 sequences, around 61% recorded once. Sequenced input: lung tumor tissue. All receptors come from a man aged 60 to 75 with small cell lung cancer.

As to this clonotype: Since no conserved phenylalanine or tryptophan closes the CDR3, a read error is the likely cause. V is TRBV29-1 and J is TRBJ2-1; the match to TRBD2 covers 10 bases. The CDR3 is 13 residues long. The V and J ends lost 7 bases and 4 bases, in that order; junction bases with no gene match: 4. Germline V gene sequence: CDR1 SQVTM, CDR2 ANQGSEA. CDR3 sequence reads: CSASGSSYNEQFI. In DNA, the CDR3 is TGCAGCGCTAGCGGGAGCTCATACAATGAGCAGTTCATC.

Note on this clonotype: The junction departs from the called germline gene at one end, perhaps through a read error. The chain carries TRBV20-1 and TRBJ2-1; 7 bases match TRBD1. From germline, CDR1 is DFQATT and CDR2 SNEGSKA (reference sequence). The CDR3 sequence is 14 residues long. The chain's CDR3 is CSARAGTAYDEQFF. The CDR3 coding sequence is TGCAGTGCTAGAGCCGGGACAGCCTACGATGAGCAGTTCTTC.

Worth noting for this clonotype: A much larger clone sits a single nucleotide away, making a read error possible. The chain couples TRBV6-5 to TRBJ1-5, with D perhaps matching TRBD1 (5 bases). V lost 9 bases to trimming and J lost 5 bases, with 11 bases between them. This CDR3 is 12 amino acids long. Germline values: CDR1 MNHEY, CDR2 SVGAGI. The CDR3 DNA reads as TGTGCCAGTCGGGCGGGGGATCAGCCCCAGCATTTT. It codes for CASRAGDQPQHF.

In the case of this clonotype: A much larger clone differs from this one at a single base, so this may be a read error. This chain joins TRBV6-6 and TRBJ1-5, with 7 bases lining up with TRBD1. In germline, CDR1 is MNHNY, CDR2 SVGAGI (reference sequence). Trimming cost V 1 base and J 8 bases; bases outside gene matches: 8. The CDR3 loop spans 15 amino acids. CDR3 loop: CASSYLQGGTEPQHF. The CDR3 nucleotides are TGTGCCAGCAGTTACTTGCAGGGGGGCACTGAGCCCCAGCATTTT.

Concerning this clonotype: At one boundary the junction diverges from the germline segment, which might be a read error. The chain uses TRBV29-1 and TRBJ1-1, with D maybe TRBD1 (5 bases). CDR3 length: 12 amino acids. CDR1 is SQVTM, CDR2 ANQGSEA, per germline. In DNA form, the CDR3 reads TGCAGCGGAGGACAAACCAACACTGAAGCTTCCTTT. Its protein product is CSGGQTNTEASF.

This chain links TRBV28 with TRBJ2-7; TRBD2 matches at 14 bases. CDR1 is MDHEN and CDR2 is SYDVKM in the germline V gene. V lost 8 bases to trimming and J lost 2 bases; unmatched junction nucleotides: 8. The CDR3 runs to 16 residues. The CDR3 nucleotides read TGTGCCAGCGCGGAAGGGGGACTAGCGGGGGCCTACGAGCAGTACTTC. This translates into CASAEGGLAGAYEQYF.

The sample holds many counts of this clonotype. The chain uses TRBV29-1 and TRBJ2-1; unclear D gene. The germline gives CDR1 SQVTM, CDR2 ANQGSEA. V gave up 3 bases and J gave up 9 bases, with 18 bases separating them. This CDR3 has 14 amino acids. The CDR3 sequence is CSVEDPIGSGEQFF. CDR3 DNA: TGCAGCGTTGAGGACCCTATAGGGTCCGGTGAGCAGTTCTTC.

In regard to this clonotype: An end of the junction does not agree with germline; a read error may underlie this. The chain recombines TRBV5-4 with TRBJ2-6; 7 positions match TRBD2. This CDR3 is 17 amino acids long. Germline V lookup: CDR1 SGHNT, CDR2 YYREEE (reference sequence). CDR3 sequence (DNA): TGTACCAGCAGTCAGTACTGGGGGGGGTCTGGGGCCAACGTCCTGACTTTC. This translates into CTSSQYWGGSGANVLTF.

This chain uses TRBV20-1 with TRBJ2-7; D is perhaps TRBD2 (7 bases). Germline V lookup: CDR1 DFQATT, CDR2 SNEGSKA (reference sequence). The CDR3 is 14 residues long. Between the trimmed V and J ends, which lost 6 bases and 7 bases, there was a span of 22 bases. CDR3 in amino acids: CSARWGGGLGEQYF. The CDR3 nucleotides read TGCAGTGCCAGGTGGGGGGGCGGGTTGGGGGAGCAGTACTTC.

In this sample, this clonotype turned up many times. V is TRBV5-1 and J is TRBJ1-1; D is unclear. Germline-derived CDR1 and CDR2 are SGHRS and YFSETQ. The CDR3 totals 11 residues. V was cut by 2 bases and J by 10 bases, with 9 bases left in between. CDR3 region: CASSFRSVAFF. The CDR3 DNA reads as TGCGCCAGCAGCTTTCGAAGCGTAGCTTTCTTT. Filled out from reference TRBV5-1 and TRBJ1-1, the complete variable domain reads KAGVTQTPRYLIKTRGQQVTLSCSPISGHRSVSWYQQTPGQGLQFLFEYFSETQRNKGNFPGRFSGRQFSNSRSEMNVSTLELGDSALYLCASSFRSVAFFGQGTRLTVV.

A note on this clonotype: The junction departs from the called germline gene at one end, perhaps through a read error. The V gene is TRBV5-4, the J gene TRBJ1-5; TRBD1 is a possible D gene (6 bases). Germline V gives CDR1 SGHNT, CDR2 YYREEE (reference sequence). This CDR3 has 15 residues. The CDR3 bases are TGTGCCAGCAGCAGGGGGACATATAGCAATCAGCCCCAACATTTT. This codes for CASSRGTYSNQPQHF.

This clonotype was seen ten or more times. The chain is built from TRBV20-1 and TRBJ2-1, with D perhaps being TRBD1 or TRBD2 (8 bases each). CDR3 length equals 18 residues. V lost 4 bases to trimming and J lost 7 bases, with 29 bases between them. Germline loops: CDR1 DFQATT, CDR2 SNEGSKA (reference sequence). CDR3 sequence: CSATDQGAASGRLNEQFF. CDR3 nucleotide sequence: TGCAGTGCTACAGACCAGGGGGCGGCGAGCGGGAGATTAAATGAGCAGTTCTTC.

Regarding this clonotype: An end of the junction differs from the germline gene, which may be a read error. V gene TRBV28 combines with J gene TRBJ2-1, with no clear D. Germline-derived CDR1 and CDR2 are MDHEN and SYDVKM. This CDR3 spans 13 amino acids. The DNA of the CDR3 is TGTGCCAGTACCAAGATGAACTACAATGAGCATTTCTTC. Its protein is CASTKMNYNEHFF.

In DNA form, the CDR3 reads TGTGCCAGCAGCTCCCTGACTAGCGGGACGAGCACCGGGGAGCTGTTTTTT. As protein: CASSSLTSGTSTGELFF. This chain connects TRBV11-2 to TRBJ2-2, with TRBD2 identical over 11 bases. This CDR3 spans 17 amino acids. The germline gives CDR1 SGHAT, CDR2 FQNNGV. V dropped 4 bases and J dropped 4; count of bases not matched to a gene: 8.

Turning to this clonotype: A read error is possible here, since a much larger clone lies one base away. The conserved closing phenylalanine or tryptophan is absent in this CDR3, likely reflecting a read error. The V call is TRBV6-1, the J call TRBJ1-4, with 7 bases lining up with TRBD1. J was trimmed by 7 bases and V by 5 bases; bases with no gene match: 10. The CDR3 runs 15 residues. The germline CDR1 and CDR2 sequences are MNHNS and SASEGT. Here the CDR3 reads CASSFGRQGSEKLFS. The CDR3 region has the DNA TGTGCCAGCAGTTTCGGTCGACAGGGAAGTGAAAAACTGTTTTCT.

In the case of this clonotype: At one boundary the junction diverges from the germline segment, which might be a read error. The chain employs TRBV4-1 and TRBJ2-3; no definite D call. This CDR3 region has 16 residues. Germline CDR1 MGHRA, CDR2 YSYEKL. CDR3 sequence reads: CASGQLGSPLTDTQYF. In DNA, the CDR3 is TGCGCCAGCGGCCAGCTTGGTAGCCCTCTCACAGATACGCAGTATTTT.

About this clonotype itself: One end of the junction varies from germline; a read error may be responsible. V usage is TRBV20-1 and J usage is TRBJ2-3; no clear D gene. Germline CDR1 is DFQATT and CDR2 is SNEGSKA (reference sequence). This CDR3 spans 15 amino acids. Written as DNA, the CDR3 is TGTAGTGCCGGCCGGTACAGCCTTTTTACAGATACGCAGTATTTT. Amino acids: CSAGRYSLFTDTQYF.

The rearrangement uses TRBV20-1 and TRBJ1-1, with D unresolved. Germline lookup yields CDR1 DFQATT and CDR2 SNEGSKA (reference sequence). V lost 3 bases, J lost 0 bases, and 8 bases lay in between. CDR3 size: 13 residues. In DNA, the CDR3 is TGCAGTGCTAGTGAAAAGATGAACACTGAAGCTTTCTTT. Translating gives CSASEKMNTEAFF.

This clonotype was seen at least ten times. The chain combines TRBV6-5 with TRBJ2-1; D remains ambiguous. V was pared by 6 bases and J by 8 bases, with 17 bases between. This CDR3 comprises 14 residues. Germline loops: CDR1 MNHEY, CDR2 SVGAGI. For the CDR3, the DNA is TGTGCCAGCAGGTTTGGGCGCCATGTCGATGAGCAGTTCTTC. Amino acid sequence: CASRFGRHVDEQFF.

Remarks on this clonotype: A much more abundant neighbour one base away suggests this may be a read error. The chain uses TRBV7-8 and TRBJ2-3; 9 bases are a match to TRBD1. This CDR3 has 16 residues. The germline V gene has CDR1 SGHVS and CDR2 FQNEAQ. The CDR3 loop reads CASSLATGGVTDMQYF. The CDR3 DNA reads TGTGCCAGCAGCTTAGCCACAGGGGGCGTGACAGATATGCAGTATTTT.

For this clonotype: An end of the junction does not agree with germline; a read error may underlie this. The chain links TRBV11-2 to TRBJ2-1, with 7 bases fitting TRBD2. CDR3 length equals 15 residues. Germline lookup yields CDR1 SGHAT and CDR2 FQNNGV. The CDR3 loop reads CARSLDPWGGTGQFF. CDR3 coding DNA: TGTGCCAGGAGCTTAGATCCTTGGGGAGGGACCGGGCAGTTCTTC.